This T cell receptor beta chain was captured in a study of blood T cells in healthy people across ages. Broader study findings: The long-lived group displayed more naive CD4+ cells, plus higher diversity, than the aged donors did.

A second PCR of about 6 to 11 cycles used a sample-barcoded 5' primer and a J-beta primer mix. Tags on each cDNA molecule came from a template-switch adaptor with 12 random nucleotides. MiXCR was run by TCRdb on the 5' RACE reads, yielding one entry per CDR3 protein. The sample has nearly 800,000 distinct CDR3 sequences; more than 20% are singletons. About this clonotype: Its antigen is undetermined.

These data are also associated with another study on T cells of mothers and their children. In that study: The entire RNA extract went into cDNA synthesis at approximately 1.6 ug per 15 ul. Persisting microchimeric T cell clones went undetected.

The TCR was taken from a boy aged 5-17 years in good health. The sequenced sample was blood.

The CDR3 reads CSVEPELAGVTDTQYF. In DNA, the CDR3 is TGCAGCGTTGAACCCGAACTAGCGGGAGTGACAGATACGCAGTATTTT. The chain couples TRBV29-1 to TRBJ2-3, with 11 bases identical to TRBD2. The junction had 7 bases not matched to a gene; V was cut back by 2 bases and J by 3 bases. CDR1 is SQVTM and CDR2 is ANQGSEA in the germline V gene. This CDR3 contains 16 residues.